This T cell receptor beta chain was captured in a study of T-cell memory formation after mild COVID-19. Across the whole study: In these data, TCR clusters were largely donor specific. Study results and caveats: CM and EM subsets held most contracting CD4+ clones; EMRA held CD8+ ones.

TCRdb itself ran the 5' RACE reads through MiXCR, one entry per CDR3 protein. Of around 140,000 distinct CDR3 sequences in the sample, 5.5% to 7% were seen once. This clonotype was seen many times. Its specificity is unknown. V trimming: 2 bases; J trimming: 6 bases; junction bases outside the gene matches: 6. The CDR3 spans 15 residues. The sequence came from an adult woman who had mild COVID-19 (a few samples of this study predate the infection). Cell type and time point are not known. The sample was PBMCs or a T cell subset sorted from them (not recorded which). The chain has TRBV12-3 or TRBV12-4 and TRBJ2-1; 8 bases line up with TRBD1. The CDR3 region has the DNA TGTGCCAGCAGTTTATGGAGACAGGGGCTCAATGAGCAGTTCTTC. Its protein product is CASSLWRQGLNEQFF.